These T cell receptor beta chains were read from a single sample in a study of lymphopenia after photon versus proton radiotherapy. Profiled with immunoSEQ multiplex PCR; TCRdb holds only in-frame clones, not every one. The table lists 65,000 to 75,000 clones, over 80% of them singletons. Sample: peripheral blood, taken from a patient treated with proton-based radiotherapy. These receptors originate from a man older than 75 with esophageal cancer. Each CDR3 is given with its conserved first and last residue. Fields, in order: CDR3 length, J gene, V gene, CDR3 protein.

17,TRBJ2-1,TRBV4-3,CASSQVGLREGYNEQFF
15,TRBJ1-2,TRBV7-9,CASSLVADRGKGYTF
13,TRBJ2-5,TRBV19,CASSPLTVETQYF
15,TRBJ2-7,TRBV18,CASSSTGGYDYEQYF
14,TRBJ2-1,TRBV27,CASRFRGPYNEQFF
14,TRBJ1-6,TRBV30,CAWRKSSYNSPLHF
15,TRBJ2-5,TRBV25-1,CASSEMRGARETQYF
14,TRBJ2-5,TRBV2,CAGTLSAQQETQYF
17,TRBJ2-3,TRBV18,CASSTGGPATEADTQYF
13,TRBJ2-7,TRBV6-5,CASSPISPHEQYF
14,TRBJ2-1,TRBV27,CASSRTGSYNEQFF
12,TRBJ1-5,TRBV5-8,CASSLTGQPQHF
14,TRBJ1-4,TRBV7-9,CASSLGDGNEKLFF
14,TRBJ2-2,TRBV5-4,CASSWGQGPGELFF
15,TRBJ2-5,TRBV18,CASSPGQGDQETQYF
15,TRBJ2-7,TRBV18,CASSQGTGGYYKQYF
13,TRBJ2-1,TRBV19,CAKGQGSYNEQFF
15,TRBJ2-7,TRBV5-5,CASSFEETSSYEQYF